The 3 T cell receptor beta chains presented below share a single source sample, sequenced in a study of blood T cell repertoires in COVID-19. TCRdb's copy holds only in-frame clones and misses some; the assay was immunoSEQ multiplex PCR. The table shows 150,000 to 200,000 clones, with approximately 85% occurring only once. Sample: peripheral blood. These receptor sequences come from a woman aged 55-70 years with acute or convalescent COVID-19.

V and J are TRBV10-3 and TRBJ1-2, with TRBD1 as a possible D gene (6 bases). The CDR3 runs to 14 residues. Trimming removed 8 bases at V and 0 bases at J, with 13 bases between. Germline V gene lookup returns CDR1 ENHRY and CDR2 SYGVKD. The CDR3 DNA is TGTGCCATCCGGGCAGGGGCCTCTAACTATGGCTACACCTTC. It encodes CAIRAGASNYGYTF.

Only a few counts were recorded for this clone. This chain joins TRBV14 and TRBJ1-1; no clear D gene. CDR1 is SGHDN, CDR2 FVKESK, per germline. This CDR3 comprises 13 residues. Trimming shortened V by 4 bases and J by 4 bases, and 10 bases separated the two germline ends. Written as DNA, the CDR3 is TGTGCCAGCAGCCCCCCGGCGGTCACTGAAGCTTTCTTT. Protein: CASSPPAVTEAFF. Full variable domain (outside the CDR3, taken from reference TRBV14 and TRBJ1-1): EAGVTQFPSHSVIEKGQTVTLRCDPISGHDNLYWYRRVMGKEIKFLLHFVKESKQDESGMPNNRFLAERTGGTYSTLKVQPAELEDSGVYFCASSPPAVTEAFFGQGTRLTVV.

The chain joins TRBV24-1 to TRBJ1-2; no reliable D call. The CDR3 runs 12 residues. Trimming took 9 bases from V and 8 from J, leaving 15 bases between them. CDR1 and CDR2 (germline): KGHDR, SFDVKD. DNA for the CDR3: TGTGCCACCCATTCCCAGGCTGCGGGCTACACCTTC. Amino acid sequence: CATHSQAAGYTF.